The 8 T cell receptor beta chains in this list originate from one sample, sequenced in a study of early T cells in non-severe SARS-CoV-2 infection (dated by TCRdb to the early 2020s). Library prep was done by 5' RACE. Sequencing instrument: NextSeq 500. The public sequencing data were trimmed at Q25 with fastp and processed into clonotypes with MiXCR by TCRdb, which kept only in-frame beta chains. Rows matching on CDR3 protein sequence are summarized as one entry with the most common DNA and genes. The sample has some 61,000 distinct CDR3 sequences on record, under 15% of them singletons. The ten most abundant clones make up roughly 8.3% of the sample. The sequenced material came from whole blood. The receptors stem from an adult who was a healthcare worker with PCR-confirmed SARS-CoV-2 infection or an uninfected control (not recorded which).

This chain links TRBV12-3 or TRBV12-4 with TRBJ2-3; D possibly corresponds to TRBD1 (5 bases). Deletions cut 5 bases from V and 4 bases from J, with 16 bases between. The CDR3 has 15 residues. The CDR3 sequence is CASSRGRDGSDTQYF. The CDR3 DNA is TGTGCCAGCAGTAGGGGCCGTGATGGATCAGATACGCAGTATTTT.

The CDR3 DNA reads as TGTGCCACCAGCCCTCAGGTGGGGGGCGAGCAGTACTTC. Translating gives CATSPQVGGEQYF. The chain combines TRBV15 with TRBJ2-7; D may be TRBD2 (6 bases). Trimming took 5 bases from V and 6 from J, leaving 14 bases between them. CDR1 is LNHNV, CDR2 YYDKDF, per germline (reference sequence). This CDR3 is 13 amino acids long.

The chain combines TRBV29-1 with TRBJ2-7; no clear D gene. The CDR3 contains 12 residues. V dropped 4 bases and J dropped 2 bases, with 9 bases sitting between them. Germline CDR1 and CDR2: SQVTM and ANQGSEA. CDR3 sequence reads: CSVGTGPYEQYF. In DNA form, the CDR3 reads TGCAGCGTTGGGACCGGGCCCTACGAGCAGTACTTC.

This clonotype showed up just a few times. V gene TRBV29-1 combines with J gene TRBJ2-5; D may be TRBD1 (5 bases). Germline assignment: CDR1 SQVTM and CDR2 ANQGSEA. The V end lost 6 bases, the J end lost 7 bases, and 15 bases lay between the germline ends. The CDR3 is 12 amino acids. The CDR3 DNA reads as TGCAGCGTCGTTGGAGTTAGGGGGACCCAGTACTTC. It codes for CSVVGVRGTQYF.

The rearrangement links TRBV11-1 to TRBJ1-3; D is possibly TRBD1 (5 bases). Trimming removed 5 bases from V and 4 bases from J, with 12 bases in between. Germline CDR1 SGHAT, CDR2 FQDESV (reference sequence). The CDR3 runs to 14 residues. This CDR3 reads CASSPGLSGNTIYF. CDR3 in DNA: TGTGCCAGCAGCCCGGGACTTTCGGGAAACACCATATATTTT.

A few counts support this clonotype. This chain connects TRBV7-8 to TRBJ2-3; TRBD2 aligns across 10 bases. Germline CDR1 SGHVS, CDR2 FQNEAQ. The CDR3 runs to 16 residues. Germline trimming cut 2 bases from V and 4 bases from J; bases unmatched to any gene: 6. The CDR3 region is CASSLMASGSADTQYF. In DNA, the CDR3 is TGTGCCAGCAGCTTAATGGCTAGCGGGAGTGCAGATACGCAGTATTTT.

This chain joins TRBV6-2 or TRBV6-3 and TRBJ1-5, with D uncertain. Germline V gives CDR1 MNHEY, CDR2 SVGEGT. V dropped 0 bases and J dropped 2 bases, with 11 bases sitting between them. The CDR3 contains 16 residues. This chain's CDR3 is CASSYSGLWRNQPQHF. The DNA for the CDR3 is TGTGCCAGCAGTTACTCGGGCCTCTGGCGCAATCAGCCCCAGCATTTT.

V and J are TRBV28 and TRBJ2-7; D is undetermined. This CDR3 has 13 amino acids. Germline V gene sequence: CDR1 MDHEN, CDR2 SYDVKM. V was clipped by 5 bases and J by 2 bases, with 10 bases between them. Here the CDR3 DNA reads TGTGCCAGCAGTCCGAGCCCACCCTACGAGCAGTACTTC. This codes for CASSPSPPYEQYF.